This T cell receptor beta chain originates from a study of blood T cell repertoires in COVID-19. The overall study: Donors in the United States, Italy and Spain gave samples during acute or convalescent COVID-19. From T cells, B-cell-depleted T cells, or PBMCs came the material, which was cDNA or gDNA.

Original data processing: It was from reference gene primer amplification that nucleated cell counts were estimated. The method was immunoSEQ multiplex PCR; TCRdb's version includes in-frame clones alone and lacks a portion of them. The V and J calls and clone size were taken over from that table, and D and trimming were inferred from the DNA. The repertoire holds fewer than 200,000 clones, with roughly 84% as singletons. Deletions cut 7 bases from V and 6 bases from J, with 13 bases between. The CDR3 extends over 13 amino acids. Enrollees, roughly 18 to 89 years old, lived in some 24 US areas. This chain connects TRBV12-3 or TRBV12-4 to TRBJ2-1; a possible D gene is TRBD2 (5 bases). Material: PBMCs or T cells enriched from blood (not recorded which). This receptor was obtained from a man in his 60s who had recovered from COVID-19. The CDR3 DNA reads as TGTGCCAGCACTCCGAGGGCTTCCAATGAGCAGTTCTTC. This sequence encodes CASTPRASNEQFF.